The rows below give T cell receptor beta chains drawn from one sample of a study of blood T cells in healthy people across ages. Each CDR3 protein gets one entry after TCRdb re-called the 5' RACE reads with MiXCR. Of roughly 930,000 distinct CDR3 sequences in the sample, roughly 43% were seen once. Sequenced input: blood. These receptors were obtained from a man younger than 40 in good health. Both conserved end residues are part of each CDR3. A D gene is named only where the DNA matches it firmly. Rows may omit the clone size; those that give it use once, few, many or a size class.

length: 15; size: many; J: TRBJ1-2; V: TRBV27; D: TRBD1; DNA: TGTGCCAGCAGTTTGGACGGACAGGGTCGGTATGGCTACACCTTC; CDR3: CASSLDGQGRYGYTF
length: 13; size: many; J: TRBJ2-7; V: TRBV20-1; D: -; DNA: TGCAGTGCCACTCCGCCCAGGGAACGCGAGCAGTACTTC; CDR3: CSATPPREREQYF
length: 14; size: few; J: TRBJ1-4; V: TRBV7-9; D: -; DNA: TGTGCCAGCAGCTTCTACGGGGAAAATGAAAAACTGTTTTTT; CDR3: CASSFYGENEKLFF
length: 16; size: once; J: TRBJ1-1; V: TRBV13; D: TRBD1; DNA: TGTGCCAGCAGCCCAACCAATACAGGGGGCCACACTGAAGCTTTCTTT; CDR3: CASSPTNTGGHTEAFF
length: 18; size: -; J: TRBJ1-5; V: TRBV6-5; D: -; DNA: TGTGCCAGCAGTTACTCGTTGTTGGAGTTCAATAGCAATCAGCCCCAGCATTTT; CDR3: CASSYSLLEFNSNQPQHF
length: 15; size: -; J: TRBJ2-1; V: TRBV12-3/TRBV12-4; D: TRBD2; DNA: TGTGCCAGCACCCCGTTTAGCGGGGGTTACAATGAGCAGTTCTTC; CDR3: CASTPFSGGYNEQFF
length: 14; size: -; J: TRBJ1-2; V: TRBV28; D: -; DNA: TGTGCCAGCACCCAGGCTGGATCTAACTATGGCTACACCTTC; CDR3: CASTQAGSNYGYTF
length: 14; size: -; J: TRBJ2-7; V: TRBV7-2; D: TRBD2; DNA: TGTGCCAGCAGCTCCTCCGGACTAGCCTACGAGCAGTACTTC; CDR3: CASSSSGLAYEQYF
length: 13; size: -; J: TRBJ1-1; V: TRBV9; D: -; DNA: TGTGCCAGCAGCGTAAGCCAGGAAACTGAAGCTTTCTTT; CDR3: CASSVSQETEAFF
length: 13; size: -; J: TRBJ2-5; V: TRBV24-1; D: -; DNA: TGTGCCACCAGTGATGCCAGTAAGAAGACCCAGTACTTC; CDR3: CATSDASKKTQYF
length: 15; size: few; J: TRBJ2-2; V: TRBV4-2; D: -; DNA: TGTGCCAGCAGCCAAGAGGAAGGGGCTGGCGGGGAGCTGTTTTTT; CDR3: CASSQEEGAGGELFF
length: 15; size: few; J: TRBJ1-2; V: TRBV5-1; D: -; DNA: TGCGCCAGCAGCTTGGACAGGGTATCTAACTATGGCTACACCTTC; CDR3: CASSLDRVSNYGYTF
length: 17; size: -; J: TRBJ2-1; V: TRBV29-1; D: TRBD2; DNA: TGCAGCGTTCCTAGGACTAGCGGGGCGGCCCTTTACGATGAGCAGTTCTTC; CDR3: CSVPRTSGAALYDEQFF
length: 14; size: -; J: TRBJ2-5; V: TRBV7-9; D: -; DNA: TGTGCCAGCTCGATTTCCCAGGGGAGTGAGACCCAGTACTTC; CDR3: CASSISQGSETQYF
length: 13; size: -; J: TRBJ2-3; V: TRBV6-5; D: -; DNA: TGTGCCAGTGGCATAAGGTTAGAAGATACGCAGTATTTT; CDR3: CASGIRLEDTQYF
length: 12; size: few; J: TRBJ2-7; V: TRBV29-1; D: -; DNA: TGCAGCGTTGCGTCTATAGGTGGCGAGCAGTACTTC; CDR3: CSVASIGGEQYF
length: 14; size: -; J: TRBJ2-5; V: TRBV6-1; D: -; DNA: TGTGCCAGCAGCAGGGATCAGGTCCGGGAGACCCAGTACTTC; CDR3: CASSRDQVRETQYF
length: 12; size: few; J: TRBJ1-1; V: TRBV29-1; D: TRBD1; DNA: TGCAGCGCCGACAGGGGGGTCGCTGAAGCTTTCTTT; CDR3: CSADRGVAEAFF
length: 13; size: few; J: TRBJ2-7; V: TRBV5-1; D: TRBD1; DNA: TGCGCCAGCAGCACTATGACAGGGGACGAGCAGTACTTC; CDR3: CASSTMTGDEQYF
length: 13; size: -; J: TRBJ2-5; V: TRBV7-2; D: -; DNA: TGTGCCAGCAGCTTAGCGGGACCTCCCTCGCAGTACTTC; CDR3: CASSLAGPPSQYF
length: 15; size: few; J: TRBJ2-5; V: TRBV7-2; D: TRBD2; DNA: TGTGCCAGCAGCTGGACTAGCGGGGGTCGAGAGACCCAGTACTTC; CDR3: CASSWTSGGRETQYF
length: 17; size: few; J: TRBJ2-3; V: TRBV7-2; D: -; DNA: TGTGCCAGCAGCTTGAAGATAGGGGCAGCGTCCACAGATACGCAGTATTTT; CDR3: CASSLKIGAASTDTQYF
length: 14; size: -; J: TRBJ1-4; V: TRBV20-1; D: TRBD1; DNA: TGCAGTGCTAAAAGGACAGGGTGGGGTGAAAAACTGTTTTTT; CDR3: CSAKRTGWGEKLFF
length: 14; size: -; J: TRBJ2-7; V: TRBV7-9; D: -; DNA: TGTGCCAGCAGCTTACGAGCGCAGGACTACGAGCAGTACTTC; CDR3: CASSLRAQDYEQYF
length: 18; size: few; J: TRBJ2-5; V: TRBV7-2; D: -; DNA: TGTGCCAGCAGCCCTTACGGCGGAGGGGGCATCTATTCAGAGACCCAGTACTTC; CDR3: CASSPYGGGGIYSETQYF
length: 13; size: -; J: TRBJ1-1; V: TRBV24-1; D: -; DNA: TGTGCCACCAGTCGAGGGACGAACACTGAAGCTTTCTTT; CDR3: CATSRGTNTEAFF
length: 13; size: -; J: TRBJ1-2; V: TRBV29-1; D: -; DNA: TGCAGCGTTGCCACCGCGCAGTTCTATGGCTACACCTTC; CDR3: CSVATAQFYGYTF
length: 13; size: few; J: TRBJ1-1; V: TRBV29-1; D: -; DNA: TGCAGCGTTGCAGGACGGTTGGGCACTGAAGCTTTCTTT; CDR3: CSVAGRLGTEAFF
length: 12; size: few; J: TRBJ2-5; V: TRBV29-1; D: -; DNA: TGCAGCGTTGTCTCTAGTCAAGAGACCCAGTACTTC; CDR3: CSVVSSQETQYF
length: 15; size: -; J: TRBJ2-4; V: TRBV7-9; D: -; DNA: TGTGCCAGCAGACCAGATGGGAACGGCAAAAACATTCAGTACTTC; CDR3: CASRPDGNGKNIQYF
length: 19; size: few; J: TRBJ2-6; V: TRBV24-1; D: TRBD1; DNA: TGTGCCACCAGTGGTACGGGACAGGGTCTGAGAACTGGGGCCAACGTCCTGACTTTC; CDR3: CATSGTGQGLRTGANVLTF
length: 14; size: -; J: TRBJ2-1; V: TRBV25-1; D: -; DNA: TGTGCCAGCAGTGAACTACACGGAGGGGATGAGCAGTTCTTC; CDR3: CASSELHGGDEQFF
length: 13; size: -; J: TRBJ1-2; V: TRBV30; D: -; DNA: TGTGCCTGGAGTGTATGGGGGAACTATGGCTACACCTTC; CDR3: CAWSVWGNYGYTF
length: 13; size: -; J: TRBJ1-4; V: TRBV2; D: -; DNA: TGTGCCACCGCCCCAGGGAGTAATGAAAAACTGTTTTTT; CDR3: CATAPGSNEKLFF
length: 14; size: few; J: TRBJ1-2; V: TRBV10-3; D: TRBD1; DNA: TGTGCCATCAGGGGACAGCAAAGTGTCGGTGGCTACACCTTC; CDR3: CAIRGQQSVGGYTF
length: 17; size: -; J: TRBJ2-6; V: TRBV5-1; D: -; DNA: TGCGCCAGCAGCTTGACCACAGGGCTCTCTGGGGCCAACGTCCTGACTTTC; CDR3: CASSLTTGLSGANVLTF
length: 13; size: -; J: TRBJ2-5; V: TRBV29-1; D: -; DNA: TGCAGCGTTGAATTGGACCCAAAAGAGACCCAGTACTTC; CDR3: CSVELDPKETQYF
length: 15; size: many; J: TRBJ2-1; V: TRBV7-2; D: TRBD2; DNA: TGTGCCAGCAGCCCGACTAGCACAAACTACAATGAGCAGTTCTTC; CDR3: CASSPTSTNYNEQFF
length: 17; size: few; J: TRBJ2-5; V: TRBV4-2; D: TRBD2; DNA: TGTGCCAGCAGCCAAGATCGTCCCGGGGGGTCCCAAGAGACCCAGTACTTC; CDR3: CASSQDRPGGSQETQYF
length: 17; size: once; J: TRBJ2-1; V: TRBV12-3/TRBV12-4; D: -; DNA: TGTGCCAGCAGTCGCATTGTAGCGGTGGAATCCTACAATGAGCAGTTCTTC; CDR3: CASSRIVAVESYNEQFF
length: 15; size: -; J: TRBJ2-7; V: TRBV21-1; D: -; DNA: TGTGCCAGCAGCTGCCGGACAGGGTCCCCCTACGAGCAGTACTTC; CDR3: CASSCRTGSPYEQYF
length: 15; size: few; J: TRBJ2-1; V: TRBV4-2; D: TRBD2; DNA: TGTGCCAGCAGCAGAGGGACTAGCGGGGACAATGAGCAGTTCTTC; CDR3: CASSRGTSGDNEQFF
length: 13; size: many; J: TRBJ2-7; V: TRBV29-1; D: -; DNA: TGCAGCGTTGAAGTTGCCGGCTCCTACGAGCAGTACTTC; CDR3: CSVEVAGSYEQYF
length: 14; size: few; J: TRBJ2-1; V: TRBV4-1; D: TRBD1; DNA: TGCGCCAGCAGCCAATACGAGGGGGCCAATGAGCAGTTCTTC; CDR3: CASSQYEGANEQFF
length: 13; size: few; J: TRBJ1-6; V: TRBV20-1; D: -; DNA: TGCAGTGCTCCCGGGACCTTGAGGGGTCCCCTCCACTTT; CDR3: CSAPGTLRGPLHF
length: 15; size: few; J: TRBJ2-3; V: TRBV5-4; D: -; DNA: TGTGCCAGCAGCTGGAGGGGGGGTGGCACAGATACGCAGTATTTT; CDR3: CASSWRGGGTDTQYF
length: 18; size: -; J: TRBJ2-5; V: TRBV9; D: TRBD2; DNA: TGTGCCAGCAGCGCCCCTGGGGTAGCGGGGATTAGACAAGAGACCCAGTACTTC; CDR3: CASSAPGVAGIRQETQYF
length: 14; size: -; J: TRBJ2-7; V: TRBV7-9; D: -; DNA: TGTGCCAGCGGTGGGGCAGGAGGGATCTACGAGCAGTACTTC; CDR3: CASGGAGGIYEQYF
length: 14; size: -; J: TRBJ1-1; V: TRBV12-3/TRBV12-4; D: -; DNA: TGTGCCAGCAGTTTTAGTCCGGAGAGCTATGAAGCTTTCTTT; CDR3: CASSFSPESYEAFF
length: 14; size: few; J: TRBJ2-3; V: TRBV7-9; D: -; DNA: TGTGCCAGCAGCTTCCAGGGTATCACAGATACGCAGTATTTT; CDR3: CASSFQGITDTQYF
length: 11; size: few; J: TRBJ1-2; V: TRBV6-5; D: -; DNA: TGTGCCAGCAGGGGTCCTACTGGCTACACCTTC; CDR3: CASRGPTGYTF
length: 13; size: once; J: TRBJ1-6; V: TRBV20-1; D: TRBD1; DNA: TGCAGTCCTAGGACAGGGGGGAATTCACCCCTCCACTTT; CDR3: CSPRTGGNSPLHF
length: 14; size: few; J: TRBJ2-7; V: TRBV7-2; D: TRBD1; DNA: TGTGCCAGCAGCGCCGCGACAGGGCCCTACGAGCAGTACTTC; CDR3: CASSAATGPYEQYF
length: 15; size: few; J: TRBJ2-1; V: TRBV12-3/TRBV12-4; D: TRBD2; DNA: TGTGCCAGCGGCCTGGGGGGGAGCTCCTACAATGAGCAGTTCTTC; CDR3: CASGLGGSSYNEQFF
length: 13; size: -; J: TRBJ2-3; V: TRBV28; D: -; DNA: TGTGCCAGCAGAGGTAATCCCACAGATACGCAGTATTTT; CDR3: CASRGNPTDTQYF
length: 13; size: -; J: TRBJ1-1; V: TRBV29-1; D: -; DNA: TGCAGCGTTGAAAGACAGACGAGCACTGAAGCTTTCTTT; CDR3: CSVERQTSTEAFF
length: 14; size: few; J: TRBJ1-2; V: TRBV5-1; D: -; DNA: TGCGCCAGCAGCGATGGAGGATCTAACTATGGCTACACCTTC; CDR3: CASSDGGSNYGYTF